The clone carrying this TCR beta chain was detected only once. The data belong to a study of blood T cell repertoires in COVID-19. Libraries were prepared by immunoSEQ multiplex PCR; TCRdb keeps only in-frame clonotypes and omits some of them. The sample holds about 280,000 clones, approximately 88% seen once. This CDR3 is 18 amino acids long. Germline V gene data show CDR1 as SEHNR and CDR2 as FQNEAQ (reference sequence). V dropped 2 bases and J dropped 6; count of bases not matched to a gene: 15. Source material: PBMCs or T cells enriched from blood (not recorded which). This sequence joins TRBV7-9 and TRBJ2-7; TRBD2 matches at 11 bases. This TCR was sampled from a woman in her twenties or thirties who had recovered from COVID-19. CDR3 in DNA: TGTGCCAGCAGCTTAAGGTTTCAACTAGCGGGGGAAGAAATCGAGCAGTACTTC. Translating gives CASSLRFQLAGEEIEQYF.